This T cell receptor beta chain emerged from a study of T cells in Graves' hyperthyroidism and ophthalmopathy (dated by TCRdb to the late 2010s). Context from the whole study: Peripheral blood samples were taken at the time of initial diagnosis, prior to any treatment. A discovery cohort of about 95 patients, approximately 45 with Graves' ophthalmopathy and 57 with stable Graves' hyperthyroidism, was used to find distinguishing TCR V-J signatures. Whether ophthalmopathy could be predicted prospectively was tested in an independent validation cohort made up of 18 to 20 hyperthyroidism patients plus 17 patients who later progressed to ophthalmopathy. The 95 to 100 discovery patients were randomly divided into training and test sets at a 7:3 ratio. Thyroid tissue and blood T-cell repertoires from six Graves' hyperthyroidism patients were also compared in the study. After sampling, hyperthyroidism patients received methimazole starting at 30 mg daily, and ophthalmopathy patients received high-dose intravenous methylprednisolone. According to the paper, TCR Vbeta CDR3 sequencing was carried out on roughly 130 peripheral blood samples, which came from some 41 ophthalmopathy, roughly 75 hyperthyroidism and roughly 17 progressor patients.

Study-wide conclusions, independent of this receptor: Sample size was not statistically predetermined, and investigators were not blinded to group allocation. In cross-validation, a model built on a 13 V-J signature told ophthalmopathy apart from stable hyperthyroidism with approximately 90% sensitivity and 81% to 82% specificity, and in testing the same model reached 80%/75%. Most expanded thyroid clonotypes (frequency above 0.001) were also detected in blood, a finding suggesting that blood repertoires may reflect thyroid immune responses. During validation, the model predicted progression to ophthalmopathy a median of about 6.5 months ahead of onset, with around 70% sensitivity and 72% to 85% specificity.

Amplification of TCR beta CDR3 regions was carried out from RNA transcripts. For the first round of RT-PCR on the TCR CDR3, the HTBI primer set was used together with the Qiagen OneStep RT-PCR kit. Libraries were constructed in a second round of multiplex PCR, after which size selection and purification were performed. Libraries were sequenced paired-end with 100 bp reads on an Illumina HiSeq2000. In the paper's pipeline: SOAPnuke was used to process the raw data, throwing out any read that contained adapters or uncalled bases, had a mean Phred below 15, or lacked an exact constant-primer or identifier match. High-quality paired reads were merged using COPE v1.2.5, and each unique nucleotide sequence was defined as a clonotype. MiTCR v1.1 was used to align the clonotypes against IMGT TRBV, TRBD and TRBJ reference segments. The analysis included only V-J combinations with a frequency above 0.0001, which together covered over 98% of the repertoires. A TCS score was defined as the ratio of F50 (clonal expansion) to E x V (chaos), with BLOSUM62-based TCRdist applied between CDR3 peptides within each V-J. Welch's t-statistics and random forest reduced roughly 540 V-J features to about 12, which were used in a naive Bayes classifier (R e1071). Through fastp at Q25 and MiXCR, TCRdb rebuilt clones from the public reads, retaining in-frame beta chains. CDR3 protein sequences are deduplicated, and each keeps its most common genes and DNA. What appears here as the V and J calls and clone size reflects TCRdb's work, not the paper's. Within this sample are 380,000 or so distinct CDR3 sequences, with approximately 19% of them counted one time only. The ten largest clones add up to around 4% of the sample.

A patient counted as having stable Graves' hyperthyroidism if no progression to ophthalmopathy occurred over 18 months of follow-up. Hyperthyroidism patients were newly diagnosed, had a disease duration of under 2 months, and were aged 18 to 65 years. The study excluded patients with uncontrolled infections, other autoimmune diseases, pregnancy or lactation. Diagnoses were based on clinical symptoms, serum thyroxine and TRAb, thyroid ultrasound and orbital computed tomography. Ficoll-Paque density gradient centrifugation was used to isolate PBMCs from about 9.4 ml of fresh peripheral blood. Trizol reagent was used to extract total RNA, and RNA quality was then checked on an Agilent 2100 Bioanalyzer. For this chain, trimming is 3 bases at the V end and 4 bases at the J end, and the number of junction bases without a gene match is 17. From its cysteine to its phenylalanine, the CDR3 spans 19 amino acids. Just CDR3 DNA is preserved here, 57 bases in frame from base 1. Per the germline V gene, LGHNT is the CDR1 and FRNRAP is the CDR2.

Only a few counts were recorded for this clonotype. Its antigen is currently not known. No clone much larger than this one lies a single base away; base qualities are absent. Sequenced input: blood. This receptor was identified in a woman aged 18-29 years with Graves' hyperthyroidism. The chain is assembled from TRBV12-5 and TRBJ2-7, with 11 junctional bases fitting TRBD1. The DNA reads TGTGCTAGTGGTTTATTCCCGGGACAGGGGGTCCCTGTCGCGTACGAGCAGTACTTC. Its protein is CASGLFPGQGVPVAYEQYF. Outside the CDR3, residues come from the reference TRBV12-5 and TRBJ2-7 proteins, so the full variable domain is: DARVTQTPRHKVTEMGQEVTMRCQPILGHNTVFWYRQTMMQGLELLAYFRNRAPLDDSGMPKDRFSAEMPDATLATLKIQPSEPRDSAVYFCASGLFPGQGVPVAYEQYFGPGTRLTVT.